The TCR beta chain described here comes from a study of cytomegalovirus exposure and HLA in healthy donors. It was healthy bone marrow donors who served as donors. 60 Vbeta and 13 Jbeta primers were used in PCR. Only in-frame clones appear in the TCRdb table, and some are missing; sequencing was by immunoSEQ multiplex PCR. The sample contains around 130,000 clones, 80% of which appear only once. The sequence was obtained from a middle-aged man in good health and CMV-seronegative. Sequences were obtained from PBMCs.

CDR3 sequence (DNA): TGTGCCAGCAGCTCCGCTAAGGGAGGGGCGGTACAAGCCCTCCACTTT. Translated, it gives CASSSAKGGAVQALHF. The chain couples TRBV5-6 to TRBJ1-6, with D tentatively TRBD1 (5 bases). Between the trimmed V and J ends, which lost 3 bases and 14 bases, there was a span of 24 bases. The CDR3 spans 16 residues. Germline V CDR1 and CDR2: SGHDT, YYEEEE. Full variable domain (remainder filled in from reference TRBV5-6 and TRBJ1-6): DAGVTQSPTHLIKTRGQQVTLRCSPKSGHDTVSWYQQALGQGPQFIFQYYEEEERQRGNFPDRFSGHQFPNYSSELNVNALLLGDSALYLCASSSAKGGAVQALHFGNGTRLTVT.